Detailed here is one T cell receptor (beta chain). Its specificity is unknown. A second about 7 to 12 cycle PCR used barcoded and J-beta primers. TCRdb re-called the 5' RACE reads with MiXCR, one entry per CDR3 protein. The sample yields fewer than 800,000 distinct CDR3 sequences, roughly 25% seen once. The data derive from a study of blood T cells in healthy people across ages. Study results and limitations: Estimated diversity that came from one million T cells was considered an underestimate.

Germline values: CDR1 LGHDT, CDR2 YNNKEL (reference sequence). V lost 4 bases, J lost 9 bases, and 16 bases lay in between. The CDR3 has 14 amino acids. These data were also reused for a study on T cells of mothers and their children.

Material for sequencing was blood. The rearrangement links TRBV3-1 to TRBJ2-1; D may be TRBD2 (6 bases). The clonotype was recovered from a boy between 5 and 17 years old in good health. In DNA form, the CDR3 reads TGTGCCAGCAGCCCAAATCTAGCGTCGGGTGAGCAGTTCTTC. It yields the protein CASSPNLASGEQFF.